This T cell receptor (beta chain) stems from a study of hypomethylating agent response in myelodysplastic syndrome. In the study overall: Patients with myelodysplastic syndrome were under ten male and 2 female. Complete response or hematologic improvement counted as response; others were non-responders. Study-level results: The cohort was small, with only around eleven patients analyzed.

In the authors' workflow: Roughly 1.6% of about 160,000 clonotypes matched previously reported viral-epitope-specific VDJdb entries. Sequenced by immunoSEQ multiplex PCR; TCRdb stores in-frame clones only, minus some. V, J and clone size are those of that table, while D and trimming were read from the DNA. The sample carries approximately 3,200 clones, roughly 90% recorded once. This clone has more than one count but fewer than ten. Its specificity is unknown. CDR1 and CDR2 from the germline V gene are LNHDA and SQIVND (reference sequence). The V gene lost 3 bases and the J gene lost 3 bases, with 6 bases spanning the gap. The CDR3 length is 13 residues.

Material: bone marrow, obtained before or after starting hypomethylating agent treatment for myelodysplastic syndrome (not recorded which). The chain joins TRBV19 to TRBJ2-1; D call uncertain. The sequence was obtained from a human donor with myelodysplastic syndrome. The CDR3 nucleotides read TGTGCCAGTAGTATCCAGCTCTACAATGAGCAGTTCTTC. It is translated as CASSIQLYNEQFF.